The rows below give T cell receptor beta chains drawn from one sample of a study of type 1 and type 2 diabetes patients. Using its own MiXCR run on the multiplex PCR reads, TCRdb lists one record per CDR3 protein. The table records 280,000 or so distinct CDR3 sequences, around 50% of them present only once. Sequencing was performed on peripheral blood mononuclear cells (PBMCs). Source of these receptors: a man in his late teens or twenties with type 2 diabetes. CDR3s leave out the opening cysteine and the closing phenylalanine or tryptophan. Fields, in order: clone size, J gene, V gene, D gene, CDR3 protein. D genes are given only for firm matches. A row's size may be missing; if present it is once, few, many or a size class.

clone size: -
J gene: TRBJ2-2
V gene: TRBV5-6
D gene: -
CDR3 protein: ASSLRRQWLVAGELF

clone size: once
J gene: TRBJ1-5
V gene: TRBV12-5
D gene: -
CDR3 protein: ASGSSSSNQPQH

clone size: few
J gene: TRBJ1-1
V gene: TRBV20-1
D gene: -
CDR3 protein: SARGAHTEAF

clone size: once
J gene: TRBJ2-1
V gene: TRBV10-1
D gene: -
CDR3 protein: ASSSSGNEQF

clone size: -
J gene: TRBJ2-3
V gene: TRBV7-3
D gene: -
CDR3 protein: ASSLADGNTQY

clone size: -
J gene: -
V gene: TRBV11-3
D gene: TRBD2
CDR3 protein: ASSRGGAEVNEQF

clone size: few
J gene: TRBJ2-3
V gene: TRBV14
D gene: -
CDR3 protein: ASSQSRLTTQY

clone size: few
J gene: TRBJ2-5
V gene: TRBV10-3
D gene: TRBD1
CDR3 protein: ASRPGQGRYQETQY

clone size: few
J gene: TRBJ2-2
V gene: TRBV19
D gene: -
CDR3 protein: ASSPGFSRSTGELF

clone size: -
J gene: -
V gene: TRBV7-2
D gene: TRBD1
CDR3 protein: ASTQTGWPYEQY

clone size: -
J gene: TRBJ2-3
V gene: TRBV9
D gene: -
CDR3 protein: ASSVPSNTQY

clone size: once
J gene: TRBJ2-7
V gene: TRBV20-1
D gene: TRBD2
CDR3 protein: SVSGKLYEQY

clone size: -
J gene: TRBJ2-7
V gene: TRBV7-2
D gene: TRBD2
CDR3 protein: ASSPSGVSYEQY

clone size: many
J gene: TRBJ2-7
V gene: TRBV19
D gene: TRBD1
CDR3 protein: ASSPGTVAHEQY

clone size: once
J gene: TRBJ2-7
V gene: TRBV4-1
D gene: -
CDR3 protein: ASSQGEGDSCEQY

clone size: few
J gene: TRBJ2-2
V gene: TRBV7-3
D gene: TRBD1
CDR3 protein: ASSWTGSTGELF